The rows below give T cell receptor beta chains drawn from one sample of a study of blood T cells in healthy people across ages. TCRdb re-analysed the 5' RACE reads in MiXCR, keeping a single row per CDR3 protein. This table holds about 1.4 million distinct CDR3 sequences, 45% to 70% found once. The specimen was blood. The receptors were sampled from a man younger than 30 in good health. Each CDR3 is given with its conserved first and last residue. D genes are given only for firm matches. The size field is filled for only some rows; it gives once, few, many or a size class.

TRBJ2-1	-	-	15	TRBV6-5	CASSYGDTLGNEQFF	TGTGCCAGCAGTTACGGTGACACCCTGGGGAATGAGCAGTTCTTC
TRBJ2-7	-	TRBD1	15	TRBV4-1	CASSQGNRGTYEQYF	TGCGCCAGCAGCCAAGGAAACAGGGGAACCTACGAGCAGTACTTC
TRBJ2-1	-	-	13	TRBV29-1	CSVEDTVRDEQFF	TGCAGCGTTGAAGATACGGTCAGGGATGAGCAGTTCTTC
TRBJ2-2	-	-	15	TRBV7-9	CASSLYDSVTGELFF	TGTGCCAGCAGCTTATACGACAGTGTCACCGGGGAGCTGTTTTTT
TRBJ1-6	-	-	14	TRBV7-2	CASSSPEAGSPLHF	TGTGCCAGCAGCTCCCCAGAGGCAGGTTCACCCCTCCACTTT
TRBJ2-4	-	TRBD2	16	TRBV6-2/TRBV6-3	CASSYSPTSLQNIQYF	TGTGCCAGCAGTTACTCACCGACTAGCCTCCAAAACATTCAGTACTTC
TRBJ1-1	-	TRBD1	16	TRBV29-1	CSVDPGTGRGSTEAFF	TGCAGCGTCGATCCCGGGACAGGGCGCGGGAGCACTGAAGCTTTCTTT
TRBJ2-3	-	-	15	TRBV18	CASSPEPIFTDTQYF	TGTGCCAGCTCACCAGAGCCAATATTCACAGATACGCAGTATTTT
TRBJ1-2	-	-	11	TRBV20-1	CSATGLGGYTF	TGCAGTGCTACCGGGCTAGGTGGCTACACCTTC
TRBJ1-5	-	-	14	TRBV4-1	CASSQGTANQPQHF	TGCGCCAGCAGCCAAGGAACAGCAAATCAGCCCCAGCATTTT
TRBJ2-3	once	TRBD1	15	TRBV12-3/TRBV12-4	CASRPAGTGPDTQYF	TGTGCCAGCAGACCTGCGGGGACAGGGCCAGATACGCAGTATTTT
TRBJ2-1	-	-	15	TRBV5-5	CASSLGAGPPVEQFF	TGTGCCAGCAGCTTGGGTGCAGGGCCACCGGTTGAGCAGTTCTTC
TRBJ2-5	-	-	15	TRBV4-1	CANSQGITGLETQYF	TGCGCCAACAGCCAAGGAATTACAGGGTTAGAGACCCAGTACTTC
TRBJ1-1	-	-	16	TRBV5-1	CASSPMTGTENTEAFF	TGCGCCAGCAGCCCAATGACCGGGACGGAAAACACTGAAGCTTTCTTT
TRBJ2-3	-	-	15	TRBV11-2	CASSSRYLTVDAQYF	TGTGCCAGCAGCTCGAGATACCTTACAGTTGATGCGCAGTATTTT
TRBJ2-2	-	-	14	TRBV11-2	CASTSMGGAGELFF	TGTGCCAGCACGTCCATGGGGGGTGCCGGGGAGCTGTTTTTT
TRBJ1-1	-	-	15	TRBV7-9	CASSPHREGNTEAFF	TGTGCCAGCAGCCCCCACAGGGAGGGGAACACTGAAGCTTTCTTT
TRBJ2-7	few	-	16	TRBV6-1	CASSELDSLSSYEQYF	TGTGCCAGCAGTGAACTTGACAGCCTAAGCTCCTACGAGCAGTACTTC
TRBJ2-5	-	TRBD2	18	TRBV25-1	CASSESTSGSGSQETQYF	TGTGCCAGCAGTGAATCCACTAGCGGGAGCGGAAGCCAAGAGACCCAGTACTTC
TRBJ2-5	-	-	11	TRBV11-2	CASSWGPAQYF	TGTGCCAGCAGCTGGGGGCCAGCCCAGTACTTC
TRBJ1-6	-	TRBD1	16	TRBV6-5	CASTLDRGLSNSLPHF	TGTGCCAGCACTCTAGACAGGGGTCTCTCTAATTCACTCCCCCACTTT
TRBJ2-7	-	-	12	TRBV20-1	CSAGAGKEAQYF	TGCAGTGCCGGGGCCGGGAAGGAGGCCCAGTACTTC
TRBJ2-7	few	-	13	TRBV4-3	CASSQDLRDEQYF	TGCGCCAGCAGCCAAGATTTGCGAGATGAGCAGTACTTC
TRBJ2-3	-	-	14	TRBV20-1	CSARGVGGADTQYF	TGCAGTGCTAGAGGGGTCGGGGGCGCAGATACGCAGTATTTT
TRBJ2-2	-	-	14	TRBV15	CATSRDLGAGELFF	TGTGCCACCAGCAGAGATTTGGGGGCCGGGGAGCTGTTTTTT
TRBJ2-1	-	TRBD1	16	TRBV11-1	CASSPRTGRSYNEQFF	TGTGCCAGCAGCCCGCGGACAGGGCGATCCTACAATGAGCAGTTCTTC
TRBJ1-6	few	TRBD1	14	TRBV20-1	CSAIPGTGRSPLHF	TGCAGTGCAATACCCGGGACAGGGCGCTCACCCCTCCACTTT
TRBJ2-7	few	-	15	TRBV12-3/TRBV12-4	CASSLAGEGSYEQYF	TGTGCCAGCAGTTTAGCGGGAGAGGGGTCCTACGAGCAGTACTTC
TRBJ1-1	few	-	12	TRBV7-9	CASSSPGGKAFF	TGTGCCAGCAGCTCCCCCGGAGGGAAAGCTTTCTTT
TRBJ2-7	-	TRBD2	15	TRBV27	CASSLTSGIAIEQYF	TGTGCCAGCAGTTTAACTAGCGGGATAGCGATCGAGCAGTACTTC
TRBJ2-1	few	-	14	TRBV20-1	CSARRDPSYNEQFF	TGCAGTGCTCGGCGGGATCCCTCCTACAATGAGCAGTTCTTC
TRBJ2-1	-	TRBD2	14	TRBV7-2	CASSFERTSGEQFF	TGTGCCAGCAGCTTCGAACGGACTAGCGGTGAGCAGTTCTTC
TRBJ1-1	few	-	12	TRBV29-1	CSVAYMNTEAFF	TGCAGCGTCGCATATATGAACACTGAAGCTTTCTTT
TRBJ2-3	few	-	15	TRBV4-1	CASSPVWPSGDTQYF	TGCGCCAGCAGCCCCGTTTGGCCGTCGGGAGATACGCAGTATTTT
TRBJ2-1	-	-	15	TRBV21-1	CASTPLSGKSNEQFF	TGTGCCAGCACCCCGCTAAGCGGGAAGAGCAATGAGCAGTTCTTC
TRBJ2-1	-	TRBD1	13	TRBV28	CASSYTGAYEQFF	TGTGCCAGCAGTTATACAGGGGCATATGAGCAGTTCTTC
TRBJ1-4	-	-	17	TRBV3-1	CASSSNPDLHYDEKLFF	TGTGCCAGCAGCTCCAACCCGGACCTACACTATGATGAAAAACTGTTTTTT
TRBJ2-1	-	-	16	TRBV20-1	CSARGGGVEAMNEQFF	TGCAGTGCTAGAGGTGGCGGGGTTGAGGCTATGAATGAGCAGTTCTTC
TRBJ2-5	few	-	16	TRBV6-5	CAGQEEERAVQETQYF	TGTGCCGGTCAGGAGGAGGAAAGAGCGGTCCAAGAGACCCAGTACTTC
TRBJ2-7	-	-	15	TRBV5-1	CASSAVGGGAYEQYF	TGCGCCAGCAGCGCAGTGGGTGGGGGCGCCTACGAGCAGTACTTC
TRBJ2-1	-	-	14	TRBV4-1	CASSQDNIGGEQFF	TGCGCCAGCAGCCAAGACAATATTGGGGGTGAGCAGTTCTTC
TRBJ1-1	once	-	13	TRBV6-1	CASKIRENTEAFF	TGTGCCAGCAAAATCAGGGAAAACACTGAAGCTTTCTTT
TRBJ1-2	-	-	13	TRBV29-1	CSVDEGGWDGYTF	TGCAGCGTTGACGAGGGAGGGTGGGATGGCTACACCTTC
TRBJ2-5	-	-	11	TRBV20-1	CSGRIQETQYF	TGCAGTGGAAGGATTCAGGAGACCCAGTACTTC
TRBJ2-3	-	-	14	TRBV6-5	CASSSISSTDTQYF	TGTGCCAGCAGTTCGATCTCTAGCACAGATACGCAGTATTTT
TRBJ2-3	few	-	17	TRBV20-1	CSATATRWLMGGDTQYF	TGCAGTGCCACAGCTACTCGGTGGCTAATGGGTGGAGATACGCAGTATTTT
TRBJ2-3	few	-	14	TRBV15	CATSRILATDTQYF	TGTGCCACCAGCCGAATCTTGGCCACAGATACGCAGTATTTT
TRBJ2-1	few	-	12	TRBV7-9	CASEGGYNEQFF	TGTGCCAGCGAGGGGGGCTACAATGAGCAGTTCTTC
TRBJ1-1	few	-	12	TRBV7-9	CASGTRGTEAFF	TGTGCCAGCGGGACTAGAGGGACTGAAGCTTTCTTT
TRBJ2-3	-	-	15	TRBV5-1	CASKDRKSSTDTQYF	TGCGCCAGCAAAGACAGAAAATCTAGCACAGATACGCAGTATTTT
TRBJ2-7	-	-	14	TRBV6-6	CASHRGGEPYEQYF	TGTGCCAGCCATCGAGGAGGGGAGCCCTACGAGCAGTACTTC
TRBJ2-7	-	TRBD1	14	TRBV18	CASSSGQGAREQYF	TGTGCCAGCTCATCGGGACAGGGGGCTCGCGAGCAGTACTTC
TRBJ2-1	-	TRBD2	18	TRBV4-1	CASSQEGGGLAGYNEQFF	TGCGCCAGCAGCCAAGAGGGGGGAGGACTAGCGGGTTACAATGAGCAGTTCTTC
TRBJ2-5	-	TRBD2	21	TRBV3-1	CASSHLSQGLAGSSLQETQYF	TGTGCCAGCAGCCACCTCTCCCAGGGACTAGCGGGGTCGAGCTTACAAGAGACCCAGTACTTC
TRBJ2-2	-	TRBD1	16	TRBV18	CASSPSGDRNTGELFF	TGTGCCAGCTCACCCTCTGGGGACAGAAACACCGGGGAGCTGTTTTTT
TRBJ2-4	-	-	13	TRBV29-1	CSVRQRMGGEQYF	TGCAGCGTTCGTCAGAGAATGGGCGGGGAGCAGTACTTC
TRBJ2-7	-	TRBD1	13	TRBV6-1	CASNNRGSYEQYF	TGTGCCAGCAACAACAGGGGCTCCTACGAGCAGTACTTC
TRBJ2-3	few	-	16	TRBV20-1	CSAPPQGRPFTDTQYF	TGCAGTGCACCCCCACAGGGACGACCCTTCACAGATACGCAGTATTTT
TRBJ2-7	-	TRBD1	14	TRBV29-1	CSVVGGQGAYEQYF	TGCAGCGTCGTGGGGGGACAGGGGGCTTACGAGCAGTACTTC
TRBJ1-2	-	-	19	TRBV5-1	CASSLAGQGEFQRIYGYTF	TGCGCCAGCAGCTTGGCCGGACAAGGGGAGTTCCAACGGATCTATGGCTACACCTTC